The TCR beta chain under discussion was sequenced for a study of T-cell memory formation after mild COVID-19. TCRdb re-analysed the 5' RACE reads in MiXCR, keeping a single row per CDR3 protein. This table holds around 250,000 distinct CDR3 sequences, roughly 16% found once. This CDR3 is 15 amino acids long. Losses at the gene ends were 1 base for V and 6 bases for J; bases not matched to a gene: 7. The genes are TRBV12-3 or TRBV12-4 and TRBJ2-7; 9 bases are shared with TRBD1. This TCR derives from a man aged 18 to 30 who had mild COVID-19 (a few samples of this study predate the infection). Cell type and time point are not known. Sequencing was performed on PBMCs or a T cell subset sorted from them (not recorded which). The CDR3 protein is CASSLGGQGSREQYF. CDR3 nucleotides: TGTGCCAGCAGTTTAGGTGGACAGGGGTCTCGCGAGCAGTACTTC.